This T cell receptor beta chain comes out of a study of blood T cell repertoires in COVID-19. About the research overall: Spain, Italy and the United States supplied samples that represented acute and convalescent COVID-19. From T cells, B-cell-depleted T cells, or PBMCs came the material, which was cDNA or gDNA.

In the authors' workflow: Researchers report that nucleated cell counts were estimated from reference gene primer amplification. The protocol was immunoSEQ multiplex PCR, while the TCRdb copy is restricted to in-frame clones and leaves out a portion. For V, J and clone size, that table is used; D and trimming come from the DNA. The repertoire has under 300,000 clones, around 82% of them found once; the top ten carry approximately 10%. Specimen: peripheral blood. This clonotype originated in a woman between 45 and 65 years old who had recovered from COVID-19.

The CDR3: CASSQGGGQETQYF. For the CDR3, the DNA is TGTGCCAGCAGCCAAGGGGGGGGCCAAGAGACCCAGTACTTC. The chain has TRBV4-2 and TRBJ2-5, with TRBD2 identical over 7 bases. V lost 1 base and J lost 1; bases outside the gene matches: 0. The CDR3 extends over 14 amino acids. From germline, CDR1 is LGHNA and CDR2 YNFKEQ.